A selection of T cell receptor beta chains follows, all from one sample in a study of early T cells in non-severe SARS-CoV-2 infection. Via MiXCR, TCRdb re-called the 5' RACE reads, giving one row per CDR3 protein. The data hold tens of thousands of distinct CDR3 sequences, with about 12% observed a single time. Sequencing was carried out using whole blood. These receptor sequences come from an adult who was a healthcare worker with PCR-confirmed SARS-CoV-2 infection or an uninfected control (not recorded which). CDR3s include the opening cysteine and the closing phenylalanine or tryptophan. Each record gives: J gene, V gene, D gene, clone size, CDR3 DNA, CDR3 protein. A D gene is named only where the DNA matches it firmly. The size field is filled for only some rows; it gives once, few, many or a size class.

TRBJ2-3 TRBV9 TRBD2 few TGTGCCAGCAGCGAGGGTAGCGGGGGGAAAGATTATTTT CASSEGSGGKDYF
TRBJ2-5 TRBV7-8 TRBD2 few TGTGCCAGCAGCTTCGGTGTTCGAATAGCGGGGGGGCGGGAGACCCAGTACTTC CASSFGVRIAGGRETQYF
TRBJ1-2 TRBV4-2 . many TGTGCCAGCAGCCAAGATCGCGCAGGTTCAGGTGGCTACACCTTC CASSQDRAGSGGYTF
TRBJ2-5 TRBV10-3 . . TGTGCCATCAGTGAGTCGTCGGGGAACCAAGAGACCCAGTACTTC CAISESSGNQETQYF
TRBJ2-7 TRBV6-5 . . TGTGCCAGCAGTTATGCGCACGACAGTTTCTACGAGCAGTACTTC CASSYAHDSFYEQYF
TRBJ2-1 TRBV6-6 TRBD2 many TGTGCCAGCAGTAATCTAGCGGGAGGGCCAAATGAGCAGTTCTTC CASSNLAGGPNEQFF
TRBJ2-5 TRBV12-3/TRBV12-4 . many TGTGCCAGCAGCCTACTGGGGAACCAGTACTTC CASSLLGNQYF
TRBJ2-5 TRBV19 TRBD1 . TGTGCCAGTAGTATGGGGACAGGGGGTGGATTCGTTCAGGAGACCCAGTACTTC CASSMGTGGGFVQETQYF
TRBJ2-5 TRBV12-3/TRBV12-4 . . TGTGCCAGCAGTTCCCCCGGGACCAAAGCGGCCCAGTACTTC CASSSPGTKAAQYF
TRBJ2-5 TRBV19 . . TGTGCCAGTAGTTCCAGGGGGGGGGAGACCCAGTACTTC CASSSRGGETQYF
TRBJ2-5 TRBV20-1 . few TGCAGTGCTAGTGGGACGGCCGGCGAGGTAGAGACCCAGTACTTC CSASGTAGEVETQYF
TRBJ1-5 TRBV6-8 . few TGTGCCAGCAGTTACTCTTCAGGCGGTCCTTCCTCAGGGGTCAATCAGCCCCAGCATTTT CASSYSSGGPSSGVNQPQHF
TRBJ1-1 TRBV2 . . TGTGCCAGCAGTGGAGGGGTACTGCAGGACACTGAAGCTTTCTTT CASSGGVLQDTEAFF
TRBJ2-3 TRBV30 . . TGTGCCTGGAGTGTAACCTCCACAGATACGCAGTATTTT CAWSVTSTDTQYF
TRBJ1-4 TRBV10-1 TRBD1 . TGCGCCAGCAGTGGTGGGACAGCGGGTAATGAAAAACTGTTTTTT CASSGGTAGNEKLFF
TRBJ1-5 TRBV12-3/TRBV12-4 . few TGTGCCAGCAGTTTAGAGCAGGGACATCAGCCCCAGCATTTT CASSLEQGHQPQHF
TRBJ1-2 TRBV10-3 TRBD1 few TGTGCCATCACCAGGACAGGGGGCTTGCCCTATGGCTACACCTTC CAITRTGGLPYGYTF
TRBJ2-5 TRBV15 . . TGTGCCACCAGCCTCCGAGGGATCAGGGCCGATGCACAAGAGACCCAGTACTTC CATSLRGIRADAQETQYF
TRBJ2-1 TRBV11-2 TRBD2 . TGTGCCAGCAGCTTAGATGCGGGGGGGAGCTCCTACAATGAGCAGTTCTTC CASSLDAGGSSYNEQFF
TRBJ2-3 TRBV5-1 . . TGCGCCAGCAGCTCGACACCCGCTTCGGGAGATACGCAGTATTTT CASSSTPASGDTQYF
TRBJ2-7 TRBV7-9 TRBD1 many TGTGCCAGCAGCTCTGGACAGGGGGTTTCCTACGAGCAGTACTTC CASSSGQGVSYEQYF
TRBJ2-3 TRBV7-8 . few TGTGCCAGCAGCTTTCTGGGCGGGCGGCGCACAGATACGCAGTATTTT CASSFLGGRRTDTQYF
TRBJ2-1 TRBV19 . few TGTGCCAGTAACCCTAGTCGCTCCTACAATGAGCAGTTCTTC CASNPSRSYNEQFF
TRBJ2-5 TRBV27 . few TGTGCCAGCAGAGGGGTTGGAGAGACCCAGTACTTC CASRGVGETQYF
TRBJ2-3 TRBV4-2 TRBD2 many TGTGCCAGCAGCCCTTATCGGGGGGTCACAGATACGCAGTATTTT CASSPYRGVTDTQYF
TRBJ2-2 TRBV15 . few TGTGCCACCAGCAGAGATGAGGGATACTACACCGGGGAGCTGTTTTTT CATSRDEGYYTGELFF
TRBJ2-7 TRBV7-8 TRBD1 many TGTGCCAGCAGCCTCGCCTCCGGGACAGATAGCTACGAGCAGTACTTC CASSLASGTDSYEQYF
TRBJ1-4 TRBV25-1 . . TGTGCCAGCAGTGGGCCCCGCCGGGAGGAAAAACTGTTTTTT CASSGPRREEKLFF
TRBJ1-4 TRBV20-1 TRBD1 many TGCAGTGCTAGAGAAGGGGGCGCTGGGAGAGAACTGTTTTTT CSAREGGAGRELFF
TRBJ2-2 TRBV9 . . TGTGCCAGCAGCGTAGGTGCCGGAGGGGAGCTGTTTTTT CASSVGAGGELFF
TRBJ2-2 TRBV11-2 . many TGTGCCAGCAGCCAGACACAGGGCACCGGGGAGCTGTTTTTT CASSQTQGTGELFF